The T cell receptor (beta chain) described here comes from a study of blood T cells in healthy people across ages. It was with a sample-barcoded 5' primer and a J-beta primer mix that a second PCR of about 6 to 12 cycles was run. In TCRdb, the 5' RACE reads were re-called with MiXCR into one record per CDR3 protein. The table lists roughly 1,500,000 distinct CDR3 sequences, approximately 38% of them singletons. Study outcomes and limitations: A roughly linear fall in TCR beta diversity per million T cells was seen with increasing age.

There are 13 residues in the CDR3. V was pared by 5 bases and J by 2 bases, with 3 bases of the junction left unmatched. The germline V gene encodes CDR1 MNHEY and CDR2 SMNVEV (reference sequence). In its sample, this clonotype was seen many times. Its target is unknown. The authors drew approximately 10 milliliters of peripheral blood from each donor. Specimen: blood. V gene TRBV27 combines with J gene TRBJ2-7; TRBD2 aligns across 7 bases. This TCR derives from a young woman in good health. CDR3 in DNA: TGTGCCAGCAGTGGGACTATTCCCTACGAGCAGTACTTC. Translating gives CASSGTIPYEQYF.